These T cell receptor beta chains were read from a single sample in a study of T cells in Graves' hyperthyroidism and ophthalmopathy. TCRdb re-derived calls from the multiplex PCR reads in MiXCR, one entry per CDR3 protein. The table shows hundreds of thousands of distinct CDR3 sequences, with roughly 14% occurring only once. Sequencing was done on a sample of blood. These receptors were obtained from a woman between 35 and 50 years old with Graves' ophthalmopathy. Each CDR3 is given without its conserved first and last residue. Clone sizes are given selectively: once, few, many, or a class where the clone is expanded.

j_gene: TRBJ1-4
abundance: -
v_gene: TRBV7-9
CDR3aa: ASSLNRVEKLF

j_gene: TRBJ2-5
abundance: many
v_gene: TRBV7-9
CDR3aa: ASSFWDSLGETQY

j_gene: TRBJ2-5
abundance: many
v_gene: TRBV29-1
CDR3aa: SVTGGVDWETQY

j_gene: TRBJ1-2
abundance: -
v_gene: TRBV12-3/TRBV12-4
CDR3aa: ASSSSGTRTRGYT

j_gene: TRBJ1-6
abundance: few
v_gene: TRBV5-1
CDR3aa: ASSLVGGRESPLH

j_gene: TRBJ2-7
abundance: many
v_gene: TRBV27
CDR3aa: ASNSLAGPSYEQY

j_gene: TRBJ2-6
abundance: many
v_gene: TRBV6-2/TRBV6-3
CDR3aa: ASSYLEGAISGANVLT

j_gene: TRBJ2-3
abundance: -
v_gene: TRBV28
CDR3aa: ASSLGTTARGDTQY

j_gene: TRBJ2-7
abundance: many
v_gene: TRBV7-2
CDR3aa: ASRSAGLYEQY

j_gene: TRBJ2-4
abundance: -
v_gene: TRBV24-1
CDR3aa: ATSGGLSDIQY

j_gene: TRBJ1-2
abundance: many
v_gene: TRBV18
CDR3aa: ASSPDALYGYT

j_gene: TRBJ1-2
abundance: many
v_gene: TRBV6-2/TRBV6-3
CDR3aa: ASRSHLVGYGYT

j_gene: TRBJ2-7
abundance: many
v_gene: TRBV20-1
CDR3aa: SASTGGTYEQY

j_gene: TRBJ1-5
abundance: -
v_gene: TRBV4-3
CDR3aa: ASSQGTGGAGQPQH

j_gene: TRBJ2-7
abundance: -
v_gene: TRBV4-1
CDR3aa: ASSQDSTGYYEQY

j_gene: TRBJ1-5
abundance: few
v_gene: TRBV25-1
CDR3aa: ASSSFTDSGPQH

j_gene: TRBJ1-1
abundance: -
v_gene: TRBV15
CDR3aa: ATSRNRANTEAF

j_gene: TRBJ2-7
abundance: once
v_gene: TRBV7-3
CDR3aa: ASSSEGQKGEQY

j_gene: TRBJ2-5
abundance: many
v_gene: TRBV7-7
CDR3aa: ASSWTDKETQY

j_gene: TRBJ1-1
abundance: -
v_gene: TRBV7-8
CDR3aa: ASSLLTGTANTEAF

j_gene: TRBJ2-7
abundance: -
v_gene: TRBV19
CDR3aa: ASSIEFTYEQY

j_gene: TRBJ1-5
abundance: many
v_gene: TRBV6-1
CDR3aa: ASSTPNQPQH

j_gene: TRBJ2-7
abundance: many
v_gene: TRBV7-8
CDR3aa: ASSAPEGYEQY

j_gene: TRBJ2-7
abundance: many
v_gene: TRBV28
CDR3aa: ATQTVTYEQY

j_gene: TRBJ2-1
abundance: few
v_gene: TRBV6-1
CDR3aa: ASSAVSGSLGQF

j_gene: TRBJ2-5
abundance: few
v_gene: TRBV7-2
CDR3aa: ASSSGTGLGETQY

j_gene: TRBJ1-2
abundance: many
v_gene: TRBV28
CDR3aa: ASSLTGPGGYT

j_gene: TRBJ1-2
abundance: -
v_gene: TRBV4-1
CDR3aa: ASSQARGPRYGYT

j_gene: TRBJ1-5
abundance: -
v_gene: TRBV12-3/TRBV12-4
CDR3aa: ASTLGLSNQPQH

j_gene: TRBJ2-3
abundance: few
v_gene: TRBV24-1
CDR3aa: ATSDAGGTDTQY

j_gene: TRBJ2-2
abundance: -
v_gene: TRBV3-1
CDR3aa: ASSQVRETPNTGELF

j_gene: TRBJ1-3
abundance: many
v_gene: TRBV12-3/TRBV12-4
CDR3aa: ASSSRSTIY

j_gene: TRBJ2-7
abundance: few
v_gene: TRBV6-1
CDR3aa: ASSTGTGGIYEQY

j_gene: TRBJ2-2
abundance: many
v_gene: TRBV30
CDR3aa: AWSSKPASTGELF

j_gene: TRBJ1-2
abundance: -
v_gene: TRBV6-1
CDR3aa: ASTDRGNGYT

j_gene: TRBJ2-7
abundance: many
v_gene: TRBV27
CDR3aa: ASSSTGLSPGGNEQY

j_gene: TRBJ2-7
abundance: -
v_gene: TRBV12-3/TRBV12-4
CDR3aa: ASSRDRSPYEQY

j_gene: TRBJ1-5
abundance: many
v_gene: TRBV24-1
CDR3aa: ATSGGVSNQPQH

j_gene: TRBJ2-7
abundance: few
v_gene: TRBV20-1
CDR3aa: SARVGGSSSYEQY

j_gene: TRBJ1-1
abundance: -
v_gene: TRBV12-3/TRBV12-4
CDR3aa: ASSFRRTGDGNTEAF

j_gene: TRBJ2-7
abundance: -
v_gene: TRBV4-3
CDR3aa: ASSGTTLSYEQY